Listed below are T cell receptor beta chains from one sample, sequenced in a study of CD8+ T cells in alopecia areata. Assay used: immunoSEQ multiplex PCR; TCRdb lists only in-frame clones, some missing. Of about 40,000 clones in the sample, 80% to 95% were seen once. The sequences come from CD8+ T cells sorted from blood, collected at week 24, from a patient treated with tofacitinib. Source of these receptors: a human donor with alopecia areata. The CDR3 runs from the conserved cysteine through the conserved F or W. The order of the fields is clone size, V gene, D gene, J gene, CDR3 DNA, CDR3 protein. D genes are given only for firm matches. Size tells how often a clone was seen (once, few, many) or the class of an expanded clone, and some rows leave it out.

clone size: .; V gene: TRBV29-1; D gene: .; J gene: TRBJ2-1; CDR3 DNA: TGCAGCGTTGAAAGGTTAGATTCATACAATGAGCAGTTCTTC; CDR3 protein: CSVERLDSYNEQFF
clone size: .; V gene: TRBV6-6; D gene: TRBD1; J gene: TRBJ2-7; CDR3 DNA: TGTGCCAGCAGTTCTGAGCGACAGGGGTACGAGCAGTACTTC; CDR3 protein: CASSSERQGYEQYF
clone size: .; V gene: TRBV29-1; D gene: .; J gene: TRBJ2-1; CDR3 DNA: TGCAGCGTTGAATTGTTCTCCTACAATGAGCAGTTCTTC; CDR3 protein: CSVELFSYNEQFF
clone size: .; V gene: TRBV5-5; D gene: .; J gene: TRBJ2-7; CDR3 DNA: TGTGCCAGCAGCCCTGAAAACATGTACTACGAGCAGTACTTC; CDR3 protein: CASSPENMYYEQYF
clone size: few; V gene: TRBV7-9; D gene: .; J gene: TRBJ2-7; CDR3 DNA: TGTGCCAGCAGCTTTCCGAGCGGGTTGAGCTCCTACGAGCAGTACTTC; CDR3 protein: CASSFPSGLSSYEQYF
clone size: .; V gene: TRBV27; D gene: .; J gene: TRBJ2-7; CDR3 DNA: TGTGCCAGTTCGGACCGGGACACCCGACGCTACGAGCAGTACTTC; CDR3 protein: CASSDRDTRRYEQYF
clone size: .; V gene: TRBV6-4; D gene: .; J gene: TRBJ1-2; CDR3 DNA: TGTGCCAGCAGTTTGCTAGCCACACACGGAAAGACCTATGGCTACACCTTC; CDR3 protein: CASSLLATHGKTYGYTF
clone size: .; V gene: TRBV10-3; D gene: .; J gene: TRBJ2-3; CDR3 DNA: TGTGCCATCAGTGCCGCGTTTACGACAACTCGACCAACGAATACGCAGTATTTT; CDR3 protein: CAISAAFTTTRPTNTQYF
clone size: .; V gene: TRBV29-1; D gene: .; J gene: TRBJ2-5; CDR3 DNA: TGCAGCGTTGACCCTCCCGCTGGGACCCTGGCCCTGCAAGAGACCCAGTACTTC; CDR3 protein: CSVDPPAGTLALQETQYF
clone size: .; V gene: TRBV4-3; D gene: .; J gene: TRBJ1-1; CDR3 DNA: TGCGCCAGCAGCCAAGATCGACTCCCGAACACTGAAGCTTTCTTT; CDR3 protein: CASSQDRLPNTEAFF
clone size: .; V gene: TRBV7-9; D gene: .; J gene: TRBJ2-7; CDR3 DNA: TGTGCCAGCCGCAGCCCAGGGATCTACGAGCAGTACTTC; CDR3 protein: CASRSPGIYEQYF
clone size: .; V gene: TRBV7-8; D gene: TRBD2; J gene: TRBJ2-1; CDR3 DNA: TGTGCCAGCAGCGAGACGGGGGGGCGACGCAATGAGCAGTTCTTC; CDR3 protein: CASSETGGRRNEQFF
clone size: once; V gene: TRBV28; D gene: .; J gene: TRBJ1-3; CDR3 DNA: TGTGCCAGCAGTTTTGGGACGGTGGGGAGCTCTGGAAACACCATATATTTT; CDR3 protein: CASSFGTVGSSGNTIYF
clone size: .; V gene: TRBV7-2; D gene: TRBD2; J gene: TRBJ2-3; CDR3 DNA: TGTGCCAGCAGCGTCATTAGCGGGGGGGCCGCAGATACGCAGTATTTT; CDR3 protein: CASSVISGGAADTQYF
clone size: once; V gene: TRBV7-9; D gene: .; J gene: TRBJ2-5; CDR3 DNA: TGTGCCAGCAGCCCTTCTCCGGGACTCTCCTTGGGCGAGACCCAGTACTTC; CDR3 protein: CASSPSPGLSLGETQYF
clone size: once; V gene: TRBV14; D gene: .; J gene: TRBJ1-1; CDR3 DNA: TGTGCCAGCAGCCAAAATCTGAACACTGAAGCTTTCTTT; CDR3 protein: CASSQNLNTEAFF
clone size: .; V gene: TRBV27; D gene: TRBD2; J gene: TRBJ2-1; CDR3 DNA: TGTGCCAGCAGTTTTTCTAGCGGGGGGCTTTGGGATGAGCAGTTCTTC; CDR3 protein: CASSFSSGGLWDEQFF
clone size: .; V gene: TRBV6-5; D gene: TRBD1; J gene: TRBJ1-6; CDR3 DNA: TGTGCCAGCAGGAACAGGGGGAGTGCGAATTCACCCCTCCACTTT; CDR3 protein: CASRNRGSANSPLHF
clone size: .; V gene: TRBV27; D gene: TRBD2; J gene: TRBJ2-1; CDR3 DNA: TGTGCCAGCAGTTTAGTGGCTGGCGGGGGCAATGAGCAGTTCTTC; CDR3 protein: CASSLVAGGGNEQFF
clone size: .; V gene: TRBV9; D gene: TRBD1; J gene: TRBJ2-7; CDR3 DNA: TGTGCCAGCAGCTTAGGACAGGCCGAGCAGTACTTC; CDR3 protein: CASSLGQAEQYF
clone size: .; V gene: TRBV28; D gene: TRBD1; J gene: TRBJ2-1; CDR3 DNA: TGTGCCAGCAGTTTAGAACTGACAGGGAGTGAGCAGTTCTTC; CDR3 protein: CASSLELTGSEQFF
clone size: .; V gene: TRBV28; D gene: .; J gene: TRBJ1-2; CDR3 DNA: TGTGCCAGCAGTTTGGAAGGGAGGAACTATGGCTACACCTTC; CDR3 protein: CASSLEGRNYGYTF
clone size: .; V gene: TRBV11-2; D gene: .; J gene: TRBJ2-5; CDR3 DNA: TGTGCCAGCAGCCCCCGGGGGACCCAAGAGACCCAGTACTTC; CDR3 protein: CASSPRGTQETQYF
clone size: .; V gene: TRBV7-9; D gene: TRBD1; J gene: TRBJ2-7; CDR3 DNA: TGTGCCAGCAGCCCTGGGGACAGGGACTACGAGCAGTACTTC; CDR3 protein: CASSPGDRDYEQYF
clone size: .; V gene: TRBV14; D gene: .; J gene: TRBJ2-3; CDR3 DNA: TGTGCCAGCAGCCTCGGCGGGGCTAGCACAGATACGCAGTATTTT; CDR3 protein: CASSLGGASTDTQYF
clone size: .; V gene: TRBV7-6; D gene: TRBD2; J gene: TRBJ2-1; CDR3 DNA: TGTGCCAGCAGCTTACCCCGGCCTAGCGGGGAGAATGAGCAGTTCTTC; CDR3 protein: CASSLPRPSGENEQFF
clone size: few; V gene: TRBV27; D gene: TRBD1; J gene: TRBJ2-7; CDR3 DNA: TGTGCCAGCAGCCCTATCCTTGGGACAGGGGGGGCCTACGAGCAGTACTTC; CDR3 protein: CASSPILGTGGAYEQYF
clone size: .; V gene: TRBV9; D gene: TRBD2; J gene: TRBJ2-2; CDR3 DNA: TGTGCCAGCAGCGGGGGGACTAGCGGCCTCACCGGGGAGCTGTTTTTT; CDR3 protein: CASSGGTSGLTGELFF
clone size: .; V gene: TRBV27; D gene: .; J gene: TRBJ2-6; CDR3 DNA: TGTGCTTCAGGACAGCGGTATGGGGCCAACGTCCTGACTTTC; CDR3 protein: CASGQRYGANVLTF
clone size: .; V gene: TRBV7-8; D gene: .; J gene: TRBJ2-2; CDR3 DNA: TGTGCCAGCAGCTTACTCGGGGGCACGGTCCGGGCGGCCATCGGGGAGCTGTTTTTT; CDR3 protein: CASSLLGGTVRAAIGELFF
clone size: .; V gene: TRBV7-9; D gene: .; J gene: TRBJ2-5; CDR3 DNA: TGTGCCAGCAGCCACATTACCAATTTCGGCGAGACCCAGTACTTC; CDR3 protein: CASSHITNFGETQYF
clone size: .; V gene: TRBV28; D gene: TRBD2; J gene: TRBJ2-5; CDR3 DNA: TGTGCCAGCGAATCCCTCGTTGTTGCGGGAGGGACCCAGTACTTC; CDR3 protein: CASESLVVAGGTQYF
clone size: .; V gene: TRBV9; D gene: TRBD1; J gene: TRBJ2-7; CDR3 DNA: TGTGCCAGCAGCCCCCCCTTCGGGCAGGGGGCTTCCTACGAGCAGTACTTC; CDR3 protein: CASSPPFGQGASYEQYF
clone size: .; V gene: TRBV11-2; D gene: TRBD1; J gene: TRBJ2-7; CDR3 DNA: TGTGCCAGCAGTCACGTCGGGACAGGCTCCTACGAGCAGTACTTC; CDR3 protein: CASSHVGTGSYEQYF
clone size: .; V gene: TRBV27; D gene: .; J gene: TRBJ2-7; CDR3 DNA: TGTGCCAGCAGTTTAACGGGGTCCTACGAGCAGTACTTC; CDR3 protein: CASSLTGSYEQYF
clone size: .; V gene: TRBV4-3; D gene: .; J gene: TRBJ1-1; CDR3 DNA: TGCGCCAGCAGCCAAGAGCGACTGGGTCCCACTGAAGCTTTCTTT; CDR3 protein: CASSQERLGPTEAFF
clone size: .; V gene: TRBV7-7; D gene: .; J gene: TRBJ2-1; CDR3 DNA: TGTGCTAGCAGCTTAGGTCCGAGCTCCTACAATGAGCAGTTCTTC; CDR3 protein: CASSLGPSSYNEQFF
clone size: .; V gene: TRBV29-1; D gene: .; J gene: TRBJ2-1; CDR3 DNA: TGCAGCGTTGAAGATGAAGGGTGTCGGTTCTTC; CDR3 protein: CSVEDEGCRFF
clone size: .; V gene: TRBV13; D gene: .; J gene: TRBJ2-1; CDR3 DNA: TGTGCCAGCAGCTTCATGGGGGGCTCTGGAACCTACAATGAGCAGTTCTTC; CDR3 protein: CASSFMGGSGTYNEQFF
clone size: .; V gene: TRBV15; D gene: .; J gene: TRBJ1-4; CDR3 DNA: TGTGCCACCAGCAGCCAAAAGGGGACGGGTAATGAAAAACTGTTTTTT; CDR3 protein: CATSSQKGTGNEKLFF